These 27 T cell receptor beta chains were all obtained from the same sample, sequenced in a study of blood T cell repertoires in COVID-19 (TCRdb year 2020). The library was obtained by the immunoSEQ multiplex PCR assay. In its TCRdb copy, this immuneACCESS table keeps in-frame sequences only and misses some clones. Where compared with another copy, unresolved V genes explain less than half of these, and the others have no known cause. The sample table records under 75,000 clones; 88% of these occur just once. Together, the top ten hold around a sixth of the sample. The sequencing input was peripheral blood. The receptors here all came from a woman over 75 with active COVID-19.

The chain combines TRBV4-2 with TRBJ1-5, with D unresolved. The CDR3 totals 16 residues. From germline, CDR1 is LGHNA and CDR2 YNFKEQ. Trimming left V 0 bases short and J 0 bases short, with 9 bases between. The CDR3 DNA sequence: TGTGCCAGCAGCCAAGAAAGGACTTATAGCAATCAGCCCCAGCATTTT. Its protein is CASSQERTYSNQPQHF.

This clone has just one count. The germline gene is not matched at one end of the junction; a read error may be the cause. V and J are TRBV7-7 and TRBJ2-5; 14 nucleotides align to TRBD2. The CDR3 covers 15 residues. Germline V lookup: CDR1 SSHAT, CDR2 FNYEAQ (reference sequence). CDR3 DNA sequence: TGTGCTAGCAGCCCCGGGACTAGCGGGGGTGAGACCCAGTACTTC. As protein: CASSPGTSGGETQYF. The whole variable domain, filled in from reference TRBV7-7 and TRBJ2-5, reads GAGVSQSPRYKVTKRGQDVTLRCDPISSHATLYWYQQALGQGPEFLTYFNYEAQPDKSGLPSDRFSAERPEGSISTLTIQRTEQRDSAMYRCASSPGTSGGETQYFGPGTRLLVL.

V and J are TRBV30 and TRBJ1-3; D is unclear. This CDR3 is 16 amino acids long. V lost 3 bases and J lost 4, with 19 bases in between. CDR1 and CDR2 (germline): GTSNPN, SVGIG (reference sequence). The DNA of the CDR3 is TGTGCCTGGAGCATCCTAAATCCAAATGTAGGAAACACCATATATTTT. Translated: CAWSILNPNVGNTIYF.

This clone was counted a few times. The rearrangement joins TRBV5-1 to TRBJ1-6, with 7 nucleotides matching TRBD1. CDR1 SGHRS and CDR2 YFSETQ come from the germline V gene. The length of the CDR3 is 15 residues. V lost 0 bases and J lost 6; bases outside the gene matches: 3. CDR3 in DNA: TGCGCCAGCAGCTTGGAGGCAGGGGGTAATTCACCCCTCCACTTT. As protein: CASSLEAGGNSPLHF. Combining the CDR3 with reference TRBV5-1 and TRBJ1-6 gives the whole variable domain KAGVTQTPRYLIKTRGQQVTLSCSPISGHRSVSWYQQTPGQGLQFLFEYFSETQRNKGNFPGRFSGRQFSNSRSEMNVSTLELGDSALYLCASSLEAGGNSPLHFGNGTRLTVT.

The J gene is TRBJ2-7, the V gene TRBV2; 10 positions agree with TRBD2. The germline V gene encodes CDR1 SNHLY and CDR2 FYNNEI. The CDR3 length is 13 residues. CDR3 amino acids: CATTSGTSYEQYF. Written as DNA, the CDR3 is TGTGCTACCACTAGCGGGACGTCCTACGAGCAGTACTTC.

This chain uses TRBV19 with TRBJ1-1, with D unresolved. This CDR3 comprises 15 residues. The germline gives CDR1 LNHDA, CDR2 SQIVND (reference sequence). The V end was cut by 6 bases, the J end by 4 bases, with 18 bases between. The CDR3 DNA follows: TGTGCCAGTAGCCTCCCGGGGTCTTGGTCCACTGAAGCTTTCTTT. This codes for CASSLPGSWSTEAFF.

This clone is a singleton in its sample. The chain couples TRBV13 to TRBJ2-3; no definite D call. Per the germline V gene, CDR1 is PRHDT and CDR2 is FYEKMQ (reference sequence). Deletions cut 1 base from V and 0 bases from J, with 5 bases between. This CDR3 contains 14 residues. The CDR3 bases are TGTGCCAGCAGCTTAGCCGGTAGCACAGATACGCAGTATTTT. The encoded protein is CASSLAGSTDTQYF.

This clone was observed a handful of times. This chain connects TRBV7-2 to TRBJ2-7; no definite D call. The CDR3 runs 14 residues. The germline CDR1 and CDR2 sequences are SGHTA and FQGNSA. Trimming cost V 3 bases and J 0 bases, with 9 bases left between them. The CDR3 DNA reads TGTGCCAGCAGCTTTTCGACTGCCTCCTACGAGCAGTACTTC. Amino acids: CASSFSTASYEQYF.

The V and J genes are TRBV10-3 and TRBJ2-5; 12 nucleotides agree with TRBD2. The V segment lost 5 bases and the J segment 4 bases; nucleotides outside the gene matches: 2. The CDR3 consists of 14 residues. The germline V gene has CDR1 ENHRY and CDR2 SYGVKD. CDR3: CAISRLAGVETQYF. The CDR3 DNA reads as TGTGCCATCAGTAGACTAGCGGGGGTAGAGACCCAGTACTTC.

The chain links TRBV13 to TRBJ2-7; 9 nucleotides match TRBD2. CDR3 length: 14 amino acids. Germline-derived CDR1 and CDR2 are PRHDT and FYEKMQ (reference sequence). V dropped 7 bases and J dropped 2; count of bases not matched to a gene: 6. CDR3 DNA sequence: TGTGCCAGCATCCTGCGGGGGGGGGCCTACGAGCAGTACTTC. Its protein is CASILRGGAYEQYF.

The chain recombines TRBV29-1 with TRBJ2-7; 12 positions match TRBD2. Germline V gene sequence: CDR1 SQVTM, CDR2 ANQGSEA. V trimming: 1 base; J trimming: 9 bases; junction bases outside the gene matches: 7. This CDR3 has 14 residues. CDR3 amino acids: CSVEGRLAGDGQYF. Written as DNA, the CDR3 is TGCAGCGTTGAAGGGCGACTAGCGGGGGACGGGCAGTACTTC.

The count of this clone is one. This chain links TRBV18 with TRBJ2-5; D remains ambiguous. The CDR3 loop spans 14 amino acids. V was shortened by 0 bases and J by 5 bases, with 10 bases between the two germline ends. Germline loops: CDR1 KGHSH, CDR2 LQKENI. CDR3 sequence (DNA): TGTGCCAGCTCACCACCCAGTATCCAGGAGACCCAGTACTTC. This codes for CASSPPSIQETQYF. Combining the CDR3 with reference TRBV18 and TRBJ2-5 gives the whole variable domain NAGVMQNPRHLVRRRGQEARLRCSPMKGHSHVYWYRQLPEEGLKFMVYLQKENIIDESGMPKERFSAEFPKEGPSILRIQQVVRGDSAAYFCASSPPSIQETQYFGPGTRLLVL.

The rearrangement joins TRBV18 to TRBJ2-3; 8 bases are a match to TRBD2. This CDR3 is built from 17 residues. V was clipped by 2 bases and J by 2 bases; unmatched bases: 9. Germline CDR1 and CDR2: KGHSH and LQKENI. Here the CDR3 DNA reads TGTGCCAGCTCACCAATTGGGCGGGGGGCAGCCACAGATACGCAGTATTTT. Protein: CASSPIGRGAATDTQYF.

CDR3 loop: CASSGFSEQYF. CDR3 nucleotide sequence: TGTGCCAGCAGTGGTTTTAGCGAGCAGTACTTC. V gene TRBV25-1 combines with J gene TRBJ2-7; unclear D gene. The CDR3 runs 11 residues. The germline CDR1 and CDR2 sequences are MGHDK and SYGVNS. The V end lost 4 bases, the J end lost 6 bases, and 7 bases lay between the germline ends.

The chain employs TRBV6-8 and TRBJ2-7; D might be TRBD1 (6 bases). The length of the CDR3 is 16 residues. Germline V CDR1 and CDR2: MNHGY, SAAAGT. Between the trimmed V and J ends, which lost 8 bases and 6 bases, there was a span of 26 bases. Here the CDR3 reads CASYELSGQGPLEQYF. The CDR3, as DNA: TGTGCCAGCTACGAATTGTCGGGACAAGGCCCACTCGAGCAGTACTTC.

The chain uses TRBV7-8 and TRBJ2-5, with 9 bases aligning to TRBD2. Germline V gene lookup returns CDR1 SGHVS and CDR2 FQNEAQ. The CDR3 contains 15 residues. Germline trimming cut 6 bases from V and 5 bases from J; bases unmatched to any gene: 10. This CDR3 is CASRYSSGDGETQYF. The CDR3 coding sequence is TGTGCCAGCAGATACTCTAGCGGGGACGGGGAGACCCAGTACTTC.

In the case of this clone: An end of the junction differs from the germline gene, which may be a read error. The genes are TRBV4-2 and TRBJ2-1, with D possibly being TRBD1 (5 bases). There are 15 residues in the CDR3. Germline assignment: CDR1 LGHNA and CDR2 YNFKEQ. CDR3 in amino acids: CVSSQVTGIWNEQFF. In DNA form, the CDR3 reads TGTGTCAGCAGCCAAGTCACAGGCATTTGGAATGAGCAGTTCTTC.

The table lists this clone with a few counts. The V call is TRBV7-8, the J call TRBJ2-1; tentative D call: TRBD1 (6 bases). Between the trimmed V and J ends, which lost 5 bases and 4 bases, there was a span of 15 bases. CDR3 length: 15 residues. Germline CDR1 reads SGHVS; CDR2 reads FQNEAQ. CDR3 nucleotides: TGTGCCAGCAGCCTTCGGGACATCCGATACAATGAGCAGTTCTTC. Protein product: CASSLRDIRYNEQFF.

The chain carries TRBV7-2 and TRBJ2-2; TRBD1 matches 11 bases. The CDR3 runs to 15 residues. CDR1 and CDR2 (germline): SGHTA, FQGNSA. Germline trimming cut 6 bases from V and 4 bases from J; bases unmatched to any gene: 4. The CDR3 here is CASSRTGGGTGELFF. The CDR3 DNA is TGTGCCAGCAGTCGGACAGGGGGCGGCACCGGGGAGCTGTTTTTT.

The rearrangement joins TRBV2 to TRBJ1-2; D gene uncertain. Germline V gene sequence: CDR1 SNHLY, CDR2 FYNNEI. The CDR3 runs 13 residues. Trimming took 4 bases from V and 6 from J, leaving 12 bases between them. CDR3 sequence (DNA): TGTGCCAGCAGTGTCCCCATACCGGATGGCTACACCTTC. As protein: CASSVPIPDGYTF.

Note on this clone: The sample has other DNA sequences that encode this CDR3 too. The chain recombines TRBV5-1 with TRBJ2-7; tentative D call: TRBD2 (5 bases). CDR1 and CDR2 (germline): SGHRS, YFSETQ. The CDR3 sequence is 14 residues long. V lost 4 bases and J 1 base, leaving 12 bases between the germline ends. The CDR3 nucleotides read TGCGCCAGCAGCCCTCGGACTGGATCCTACGAGCAGTACTTC. It yields the protein CASSPRTGSYEQYF.

This sequence joins TRBV5-6 and TRBJ2-3; 8 bases agree with TRBD2. In germline, CDR1 is SGHDT, CDR2 YYEEEE. This CDR3 region has 18 residues. With V trimmed by 4 bases and J by 2 bases, 15 bases remained unmatched. CDR3: CASSPLGGGRRFTDTQYF. DNA for the CDR3: TGTGCCAGCAGCCCCTTGGGCGGGGGGCGTCGATTCACAGATACGCAGTATTTT.

The chain uses TRBV7-8 and TRBJ1-1; 7 bases map to TRBD1. The CDR3 has 14 amino acids. Germline values: CDR1 SGHVS, CDR2 FQNEAQ. J gave up 10 bases and V 2 bases, and 10 bases lay outside the gene matches. The CDR3 sequence is CASSLRDSHGSAFF. The CDR3 coding sequence is TGTGCCAGCAGCTTACGGGACAGCCATGGGTCAGCTTTCTTT.

The sample holds a few counts of this clone. This chain joins TRBV9 and TRBJ2-5; TRBD1 matches 9 bases. This CDR3 region has 15 residues. V shed 3 bases and J 2 bases; nucleotides not matched to a gene: 5. Germline assignment: CDR1 SGDLS and CDR2 YYNGEE. In DNA, the CDR3 is TGTGCCAGCAGCGCCCCGGACAGGGGTCAAGAGACCCAGTACTTC. Encoded protein: CASSAPDRGQETQYF.

The chain is built from TRBV4-2 and TRBJ1-2; 8 bases agree with TRBD1. CDR3 length: 14 residues. With 1 base clipped from V and 8 bases from J, the junction kept 6 bases outside the gene matches. The germline CDR1 and CDR2 sequences are LGHNA and YNFKEQ. CDR3 sequence (DNA): TGTGCCAGCAGCCAAGGGCAGGGGGCGAAGGGCTACACCTTC. It is translated as CASSQGQGAKGYTF.

V and J are TRBV6-2 or TRBV6-3 and TRBJ2-7; D might be TRBD2 (5 bases). The length of the CDR3 is 11 residues. CDR1 is MNHEY and CDR2 is SVGEGT in the germline V gene. V shed 6 bases and J shed 7 bases, with 10 bases lying between them. CDR3 bases: TGTGCCAGCAGCCCGGGCGGGGAGCAGTACTTC. This sequence encodes CASSPGGEQYF.

The chain combines TRBV27 with TRBJ2-3; TRBD2 matches 8 bases. This CDR3 contains 18 residues. The V gene end was trimmed by 4 bases and the J gene end by 2 bases; junction bases not matched to a gene: 14. Germline V CDR1 and CDR2: MNHEY, SMNVEV (reference sequence). The CDR3 is CASSSSGTSLKATDTQYF. For the CDR3, the DNA is TGTGCCAGCAGTTCCTCCGGGACTAGTCTGAAGGCCACAGATACGCAGTATTTT.